This T cell receptor (beta chain) was found in a study of blood T cell repertoires in COVID-19. Study as a whole: Material from acute and convalescent COVID-19 was sourced from the United States, Italy and Spain. T cells, B-cell-depleted T cells, or PBMCs provided the cDNA or gDNA that served as material.

V lost 3 bases, J lost 3 bases, and 1 base stayed unmatched. Germline CDR1 is PRHDT and CDR2 is FYEKMQ (reference sequence). CDR3 length: 15 amino acids. Original handling: Amplifying reference gene primers gave estimates of nucleated cell counts. Data came from immunoSEQ multiplex PCR; TCRdb stores just in-frame clones and leaves some out. From that table come the V and J calls and clone size; the DNA was used to work out D and trimming. This sample has 100,000 to 150,000 clones, with 81% found just once. The sample consisted of peripheral blood. This receptor was identified in a woman aged 45-65 years with acute or convalescent COVID-19. The chain links TRBV13 to TRBJ2-1; TRBD1 matches at 11 bases. CDR3 bases: TGTGCCAGCAGCTTGGGGACAGGGGGCTACAATGAGCAGTTCTTC. Protein product: CASSLGTGGYNEQFF.